This TCR beta chain was recorded in a study of CD8 T cells in ankylosing spondylitis. Overall study results and limits: A TCR beta motif of several highly homologous variants seemed to mark ankylosing spondylitis blood.

Library preparation for TCR beta used quantitative 5'-RACE with molecular barcodes. From the 5' RACE reads, TCRdb called clonotypes with MiXCR, one entry per CDR3 protein. Found here are some 340,000 distinct CDR3 sequences, approximately 15% of them singletons; the top ten hold about 1%. V gave up 2 bases and J gave up 5 bases, with 10 bases separating them. This CDR3 is 13 amino acids long. The germline V gene has CDR1 SEHNR and CDR2 FQNEAQ (reference sequence). This clonotype has at least ten counts. The antigen is unknown. The rearrangement uses TRBV7-9 and TRBJ2-7; D unclear. This clonotype was sampled from a male donor with ankylosing spondylitis or in good health (not recorded which). Material for sequencing was blood, either unsorted or a sorted T cell fraction (not recorded which). DNA of the CDR3: TGTGCCAGCAGCTTACGCAGGCTCGACGAGCAGTACTTC. Its translation is CASSLRRLDEQYF.